The next 22 T cell receptor beta chains were all read from a single sample in a study of beta chain features in type 1 diabetes. Every isolated RNA sample was fully reverse transcribed, so sequencing captured expressed TCRB transcripts. Repertoires were generated with immunoSEQ multiplex PCR, while TCRdb's copy carries only in-frame clones and drops some. Here the sample spans some 22,000 clones, approximately 70% being singletons. Sequencing was done on a sample of Tregs from blood. The source of these receptors is a woman aged 40 to 50 in good health.

V is TRBV5-1 and J is TRBJ1-5, with no clear D. This CDR3 has 13 residues. V was clipped by 0 bases and J by 7 bases, with 8 bases between them. In germline, CDR1 is SGHRS, CDR2 YFSETQ. The CDR3 reads CASSLADGQPQHF. The DNA for the CDR3 is TGCGCCAGCAGCTTGGCCGACGGGCAGCCCCAGCATTTT.

This chain joins TRBV29-1 and TRBJ2-3, with TRBD1 matching over 7 bases. This CDR3 is built from 11 residues. Trimming at V came to 6 bases and at J to 6 bases, leaving 3 bases not matched to a gene. The germline V gene encodes CDR1 SQVTM and CDR2 ANQGSEA. The CDR3 region is CSVLRGDTQYF. The CDR3, as DNA: TGCAGCGTCCTCAGGGGGGATACGCAGTATTTT.

This clone was observed a few times. The J gene is TRBJ2-1, the V gene TRBV19; the D is unclear. The CDR3 loop spans 15 amino acids. Germline CDR1 reads LNHDA; CDR2 reads SQIVND (reference sequence). V was pared by 3 bases and J by 4 bases, with 13 bases between. The CDR3 protein is CASSILSGVYNEQFF. Written as DNA, the CDR3 is TGTGCCAGTAGTATTTTATCTGGAGTTTACAATGAGCAGTTCTTC.

This chain links TRBV29-1 with TRBJ1-2; TRBD1 matches 10 bases. Per the germline V gene, CDR1 is SQVTM and CDR2 is ANQGSEA. The CDR3 has 14 amino acids. The J segment lost 5 bases and the V segment lost 6 bases, leaving 9 bases of the junction unmatched. CDR3 sequence (DNA): TGCAGCGTAGGGGAAGGACAGGGGGTGTATGGCTACACCTTC. Translating gives CSVGEGQGVYGYTF.

In its sample, this clone was seen a few times. This sequence joins TRBV7-9 and TRBJ1-3; D not resolved. With 5 bases removed from V and 7 bases from J, the gap between germline ends came to 18 bases. The V gene's germline CDR1 is SEHNR and CDR2 FQNEAQ (reference sequence). The CDR3 loop spans 15 amino acids. CDR3 amino acids: CASSLAEGEKNTIYF. CDR3 in DNA: TGTGCCAGCAGCCTCGCCGAGGGTGAGAAGAACACCATATATTTT.

The chain combines TRBV6-1 with TRBJ2-6, with TRBD2 as a possible D gene (6 bases). Germline V gene data show CDR1 as MNHNS and CDR2 as SASEGT. The CDR3 sequence is 15 residues long. Trimming took off 2 bases at V and 2 bases at J, with 7 bases between the two ends. CDR3 sequence: CASSEWGAGANVLTF. The CDR3 DNA sequence: TGTGCCAGCAGTGAATGGGGGGCTGGGGCCAACGTCCTGACTTTC.

CDR3 coding DNA: TGTGCCAGCTCACCACGGGAGGAAACTGAAGCTTTCTTT. Translated, it gives CASSPREETEAFF. The chain couples TRBV18 to TRBJ1-1; D is unresolved. V lost 1 base and J 5 bases, leaving 8 bases between the germline ends. The V gene's germline CDR1 is KGHSH and CDR2 LQKENI. The CDR3 consists of 13 residues.

This chain links TRBV2 with TRBJ2-7; 7 bases are shared with TRBD2. Germline CDR1 and CDR2: SNHLY and FYNNEI. The CDR3 spans 14 residues. With 11 bases clipped from V and 1 base from J, the junction kept 11 bases outside the gene matches. The CDR3 protein is CASVASGYSYEQYF. The DNA for the CDR3 is TGTGCCTCGGTAGCTAGCGGTTATTCCTACGAGCAGTACTTC. The whole variable domain, remainder taken from reference TRBV2 and TRBJ2-7, is EPEVTQTPSHQVTQMGQEVILRCVPISNHLYFYWYRQILGQKVEFLVSFYNNEISEKSEIFDDQFSVERPDGSNFTLKIRSTKLEDSAMYFCASVASGYSYEQYFGPGTRLTVT.

The V call is TRBV14, the J call TRBJ2-1, with a weak D call TRBD1 (6 bases). V was pared by 4 bases and J by 0 bases, with 7 bases between. The CDR3 covers 14 residues. Germline CDR1 reads SGHDN; CDR2 reads FVKESK. DNA of the CDR3: TGTGCCAGCAGCCGAGGGGGCTCCTACAATGAGCAGTTCTTC. The encoded protein is CASSRGGSYNEQFF. The variable domain in full, completed from reference TRBV14 and TRBJ2-1, reads EAGVTQFPSHSVIEKGQTVTLRCDPISGHDNLYWYRRVMGKEIKFLLHFVKESKQDESGMPNNRFLAERTGGTYSTLKVQPAELEDSGVYFCASSRGGSYNEQFFGPGTRLTVL.

This chain uses TRBV7-2 with TRBJ1-1; D unresolved. The length of the CDR3 is 13 residues. The germline V and J ends were trimmed by 6 bases and 5 bases, with 13 bases remaining between them. The V gene's germline CDR1 is SGHTA and CDR2 FQGNSA. CDR3 loop: CASRLARGTEAFF. The CDR3 coding sequence is TGTGCCAGCAGATTGGCACGGGGTACTGAAGCTTTCTTT.

The gene calls are TRBV6-9 and TRBJ2-7, with D unresolved. Trimming removed 8 bases from V and 5 bases from J, with 22 bases in between. This CDR3 region has 15 residues. The germline CDR1 and CDR2 sequences are MNHGY and SVAAGI. The CDR3 DNA sequence: TGTGCCAGCGGTAGAGCCAGGAAGATTCGTCACGAGCAGTACTTC. Translation: CASGRARKIRHEQYF.

The J gene is TRBJ2-7, the V gene TRBV7-2; D possibly corresponds to TRBD1 (6 bases). V was pared by 5 bases and J by 2 bases, with 28 bases between. This CDR3 spans 19 amino acids. Germline V gene lookup returns CDR1 SGHTA and CDR2 FQGNSA. The CDR3 DNA reads as TGTGCCAGCAGCCCAGGGGTCGGCAGGGGACCCCAGGAGACCTACGAGCAGTACTTC. Protein: CASSPGVGRGPQETYEQYF.

V is TRBV5-1 and J is TRBJ1-1; weak D call: TRBD1 (5 bases). Germline V gene data show CDR1 as SGHRS and CDR2 as YFSETQ. The CDR3 runs to 15 residues. The V gene lost 4 bases and the J gene lost 4 bases, with 17 bases spanning the gap. CDR3 DNA sequence: TGCGCCAGCAGCGGAAACAGGTTCCTCGGCACTGAAGCTTTCTTT. Translated: CASSGNRFLGTEAFF.

The chain carries TRBV10-3 and TRBJ1-2, with TRBD1 matching 9 bases. Losses at the gene ends were 6 bases for V and 6 bases for J; bases not matched to a gene: 5. The CDR3 contains 13 residues. The germline CDR1 and CDR2 sequences are ENHRY and SYGVKD. The CDR3 DNA sequence: TGTGCCATCAGGGGGACAGGGAGTGATGGCTACACCTTC. It yields the protein CAIRGTGSDGYTF.

V is TRBV27 and J is TRBJ1-2; D is undetermined. The germline CDR1 and CDR2 sequences are MNHEY and SMNVEV (reference sequence). V gave up 8 bases and J gave up 2 bases, with 12 bases separating them. This CDR3 contains 13 residues. CDR3 sequence: CASSPSRNYGYTF. In nucleotides, the CDR3 is TGTGCCAGCTCCCCCTCTAGGAACTATGGCTACACCTTC.

This sequence joins TRBV19 and TRBJ2-3, with 9 bases lining up with TRBD2. The V gene end was trimmed by 4 bases and the J gene end by 7 bases; junction bases not matched to a gene: 9. The CDR3 spans 15 residues. Germline-derived CDR1 and CDR2 are LNHDA and SQIVND (reference sequence). The DNA of the CDR3 is TGTGCCAGTAGTACGACTAGCGGTTCTTTATATACGCAGTATTTT. Amino acid sequence: CASSTTSGSLYTQYF. The variable domain in full, with the rest retrieved from reference TRBV19 and TRBJ2-3, is DGGITQSPKYLFRKEGQNVTLSCEQNLNHDAMYWYRQDPGQGLRLIYYSQIVNDFQKGDIAEGYSVSREKKESFPLTVTSAQKNPTAFYLCASSTTSGSLYTQYFGPGTRLTVL.

This sequence joins TRBV2 and TRBJ1-2; 10 bases line up with TRBD1. Losses at the gene ends were 7 bases for V and 5 bases for J; bases not matched to a gene: 7. The V gene's germline CDR1 is SNHLY and CDR2 FYNNEI. CDR3 length: 14 amino acids. CDR3: CASMRGQGIYGYTF. DNA of the CDR3: TGTGCCAGCATGAGGGGACAGGGGATATATGGCTACACCTTC.

This clone has more than one count but fewer than ten. The chain has TRBV10-3 and TRBJ2-7; the match to TRBD2 covers 10 bases. Germline CDR1 reads ENHRY; CDR2 reads SYGVKD. With 3 bases clipped from V and 6 bases from J, the junction kept 5 bases outside the gene matches. This CDR3 is built from 14 residues. This chain's CDR3 is CAISESLAGAEQYF. Here the CDR3 DNA reads TGTGCCATCAGTGAATCCCTAGCGGGGGCCGAGCAGTACTTC.

The rearrangement links TRBV6-5 to TRBJ2-7; weak D call: TRBD1 (6 bases). V was clipped by 6 bases and J by 2 bases, with 14 bases between them. This CDR3 is 14 amino acids long. The germline gives CDR1 MNHEY, CDR2 SVGAGI. This chain's CDR3 is CASRYGQGTYEQYF. As DNA, the CDR3 is TGTGCCAGCAGATATGGGCAGGGGACCTACGAGCAGTACTTC.

The chain is built from TRBV4-1 and TRBJ1-1; perhaps TRBD1 as D (6 bases). Germline CDR1 reads MGHRA; CDR2 reads YSYEKL. V lost 1 base, J lost 10 bases, and 16 bases lay in between. This CDR3 is built from 14 residues. The CDR3 reads CASSQADKTRGAFF. The CDR3 region has the DNA TGCGCCAGCAGCCAAGCGGACAAGACCAGGGGAGCTTTCTTT.

The chain employs TRBV5-4 and TRBJ2-7, with TRBD2 identical over 8 bases. There are 15 residues in the CDR3. The J segment lost 3 bases and the V segment lost 1 base, leaving 6 bases of the junction unmatched. Germline V gene sequence: CDR1 SGHNT, CDR2 YYREEE (reference sequence). The CDR3 here is CASSLITSGIYEQYF. The CDR3 nucleotides are TGTGCCAGCAGCTTGATAACTAGCGGTATCTACGAGCAGTACTTC. The whole variable domain, filled in from reference TRBV5-4 and TRBJ2-7, reads ETGVTQSPTHLIKTRGQQVTLRCSSQSGHNTVSWYQQALGQGPQFIFQYYREEENGRGNFPPRFSGLQFPNYSSELNVNALELDDSALYLCASSLITSGIYEQYFGPGTRLTVT.

The chain couples TRBV4-1 to TRBJ2-5, with D unresolved. The CDR3 extends over 14 amino acids. CDR1 MGHRA and CDR2 YSYEKL come from the germline V gene. Trimming shortened V by 7 bases and J by 5 bases, and 17 bases separated the two germline ends. The CDR3 sequence: CASTPIYPGETQYF. The CDR3 nucleotides are TGCGCCAGCACTCCAATCTATCCCGGGGAGACCCAGTACTTC.